This entry lists 9 T cell receptor beta chains sequenced from one sample in a study of T cells after somatic rescue of genetic block. Sequencing was performed with immunoSEQ multiplex PCR; in TCRdb, only in-frame clones are kept and a portion is missing. The top ten hold around 30% of the sample, which has about 15,000 clones, approximately 71% seen once. Sequences were obtained from peripheral blood mononuclear cells (PBMCs). The receptor set was obtained from a man younger than 35.

The chain links TRBV18 to TRBJ2-7; no definite D call. This CDR3 has 15 amino acids. Germline V CDR1 and CDR2: KGHSH, LQKENI. V shed 3 bases and J shed 4 bases, with 16 bases lying between them. As DNA, the CDR3 is TGTGCCAGCTCACCTTTGGAACCCCCCGGATACGAGCAGTACTTC. Translated, it gives CASSPLEPPGYEQYF.

Comment on this clone: At one end the junction does not follow the germline gene, possibly because of a read error. The chain has TRBV6-6 and TRBJ1-2; the D gene is possibly TRBD1 (5 bases). The CDR3 loop spans 11 amino acids. Germline V gene sequence: CDR1 MNHNY, CDR2 SVGAGI (reference sequence). CDR3 DNA: TGTGCCAGTAGGAGACGGGGGAGCTCACTCTTC. Protein: CASRRRGSSLF.

This CDR3 is CAISGGGTGELFF. The CDR3 region has the DNA TGTGCCATCAGCGGGGGTGGCACCGGGGAGCTGTTTTTT. The rearrangement joins TRBV10-3 to TRBJ2-2; TRBD2 is a possible D gene (6 bases). Germline V gene data show CDR1 as ENHRY and CDR2 as SYGVKD. This CDR3 is 13 amino acids long. Trimming shortened V by 6 bases and J by 4 bases, and 9 bases separated the two germline ends.

The chain uses TRBV9 and TRBJ2-2, with TRBD2 matching 11 bases. Germline CDR1 and CDR2: SGDLS and YYNGEE. This CDR3 comprises 15 residues. V dropped 0 bases and J dropped 7; count of bases not matched to a gene: 2. The CDR3 loop reads CASSVVGLAGGELFF. DNA for the CDR3: TGTGCCAGCAGCGTAGTCGGACTAGCGGGCGGGGAGCTGTTTTTT. The full variable domain, in which reference TRBV9 and TRBJ2-2 provide the parts outside the CDR3, is DSGVTQTPKHLITATGQRVTLRCSPRSGDLSVYWYQQSLDQGLQFLIQYYNGEERAKGNILERFSAQQFPDLHSELNLSSLELGDSALYFCASSVVGLAGGELFFGEGSRLTVL.

This sequence joins TRBV19 and TRBJ1-4; no firm D call. V lost 4 bases to trimming and J lost 8 bases, with 14 bases between them. In germline, CDR1 is LNHDA, CDR2 SQIVND (reference sequence). The CDR3 is 14 residues long. The CDR3 region is CASSKVTVGEKLFF. The CDR3 region has the DNA TGTGCCAGTAGTAAAGTCACGGTCGGCGAAAAACTGTTTTTT.

This chain uses TRBV28 with TRBJ1-2, with a weak D call TRBD1 (5 bases). V lost 2 bases, J lost 4 bases, and 8 bases lay in between. The germline gives CDR1 MDHEN, CDR2 SYDVKM. This CDR3 is built from 13 residues. The DNA for the CDR3 is TGTGCCAGCAGTTTAACAGGTGGCTATGGCTACACCTTC. Translated: CASSLTGGYGYTF.

The chain combines TRBV7-9 with TRBJ2-3; 7 positions agree with TRBD1. Germline CDR1 SEHNR, CDR2 FQNEAQ (reference sequence). This CDR3 is built from 17 residues. The junction had 8 bases not matched to a gene; V was cut back by 1 base and J by 1 base. The CDR3 region has the DNA TGTGCCAGCAGCTTAGGGGTCACAGGGGAACGCACAGATACGCAGTATTTT. It is translated as CASSLGVTGERTDTQYF.

V gene TRBV4-1 combines with J gene TRBJ2-4; D tentatively reads TRBD1 or TRBD2 (6 bases each). From germline, CDR1 is MGHRA and CDR2 YSYEKL. V was cut by 1 base and J by 6 bases, with 13 bases left in between. The CDR3 spans 15 residues. This CDR3 reads CASSQGGALANIQYF. The CDR3 DNA is TGCGCCAGCAGCCAAGGGGGGGCACTAGCAAACATTCAGTACTTC.

The chain joins TRBV28 to TRBJ2-4; tentative D call: TRBD2 (6 bases). Germline CDR1 and CDR2: MDHEN and SYDVKM. Trimming cost V 3 bases and J 6 bases, with 21 bases left between them. The length of the CDR3 is 17 residues. The CDR3, as DNA: TGTGCCAGCAGTTTGTCCCCGGATGGACGGGGGATAAACATTCAGTACTTC. Translation gives CASSLSPDGRGINIQYF.